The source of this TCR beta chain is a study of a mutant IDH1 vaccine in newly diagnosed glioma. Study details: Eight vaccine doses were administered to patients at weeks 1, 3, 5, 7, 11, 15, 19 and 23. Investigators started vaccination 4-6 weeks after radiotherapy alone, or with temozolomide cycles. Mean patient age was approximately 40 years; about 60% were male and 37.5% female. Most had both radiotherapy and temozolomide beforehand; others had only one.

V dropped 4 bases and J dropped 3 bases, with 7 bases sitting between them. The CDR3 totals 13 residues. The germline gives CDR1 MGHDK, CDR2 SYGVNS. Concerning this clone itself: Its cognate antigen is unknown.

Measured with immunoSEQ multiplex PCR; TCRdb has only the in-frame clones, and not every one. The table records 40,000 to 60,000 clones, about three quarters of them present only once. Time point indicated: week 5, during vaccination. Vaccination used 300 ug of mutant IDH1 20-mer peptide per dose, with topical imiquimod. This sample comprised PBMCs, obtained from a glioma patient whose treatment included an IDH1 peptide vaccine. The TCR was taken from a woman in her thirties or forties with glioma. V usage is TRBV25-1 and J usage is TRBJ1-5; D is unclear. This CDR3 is CASSAWNNQPQHF. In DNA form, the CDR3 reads TGTGCCAGCAGTGCATGGAACAATCAGCCCCAGCATTTT. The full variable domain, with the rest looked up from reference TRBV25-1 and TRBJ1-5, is EADIYQTPRYLVIGTGKKITLECSQTMGHDKMYWYQQDPGMELHLIHYSYGVNSTEKGDLSSESTVSRIRTEHFPLTLESARPSHTSQYLCASSAWNNQPQHFGDGTRLSIL.